These T cell receptor beta chains were read from a single sample in a study of CD8 T cells in Susac syndrome. TCRdb ran MiXCR on the immunoSEQ multiplex PCR reads and lists one entry per CDR3 protein. This table holds some 260,000 distinct CDR3 sequences, roughly 95% found once. Sequenced sample: CD4+ T cells from PBMCs. All receptors come from a human donor with multiple sclerosis. Both conserved end residues are part of each CDR3. Fields, in order: CDR3 protein, CDR3 DNA, V gene, D gene, J gene, clone size. A D gene is named only where the DNA matches it firmly. Where a row states a size, it is once, few, many or the class of an expanded clone; other rows omit it.

cdr3_aa: CASSTGDTNTGELFF
cdr3_nt: TGTGCCAGCAGCACAGGCGACACGAACACCGGGGAGCTGTTTTTT
v_call: TRBV28
d_call: -
j_call: TRBJ2-2
clone_size: once

cdr3_aa: CSALSAGGGGGTQYF
cdr3_nt: TGCAGTGCATTATCGGCGGGGGGAGGAGGGGGGACCCAGTACTTC
v_call: TRBV20-1
d_call: TRBD2
j_call: TRBJ2-5
clone_size: -

cdr3_aa: CASSPLSTGTPGNTIYF
cdr3_nt: TGTGCCAGTAGTCCTCTTTCGACGGGAACCCCTGGAAACACCATATATTTT
v_call: TRBV19
d_call: -
j_call: TRBJ1-3
clone_size: -

cdr3_aa: CSARGSRKGPHYSNQPQHF
cdr3_nt: TGCAGTGCTAGAGGTTCAAGGAAGGGACCCCACTATAGCAATCAGCCCCAGCATTTT
v_call: TRBV20-1
d_call: -
j_call: TRBJ1-5
clone_size: -

cdr3_aa: CASVFEYGYTF
cdr3_nt: TGTGCCAGCGTCTTTGAATATGGCTACACCTTC
v_call: TRBV7-9
d_call: -
j_call: TRBJ1-2
clone_size: -

cdr3_aa: CASSLALDGEKLFF
cdr3_nt: TGTGCCAGCAGCTTAGCGCTTGATGGTGAAAAACTGTTTTTT
v_call: TRBV7-9
d_call: -
j_call: TRBJ1-4
clone_size: -

cdr3_aa: CASSLNHRGDTEAFF
cdr3_nt: TGTGCCAGCAGTCTTAACCACAGGGGAGACACTGAAGCTTTCTTT
v_call: TRBV2
d_call: TRBD1
j_call: TRBJ1-1
clone_size: -

cdr3_aa: CASSAAGSYTGELFF
cdr3_nt: TGCGCCAGCAGCGCGGCCGGGAGCTACACCGGGGAGCTGTTTTTT
v_call: TRBV5-1
d_call: -
j_call: TRBJ2-2
clone_size: -

cdr3_aa: CASSRGGSAQYF
cdr3_nt: TGTGCCAGCAGTAGAGGGGGGAGTGCGCAGTATTTT
v_call: TRBV2
d_call: -
j_call: TRBJ2-3
clone_size: -

cdr3_aa: CASSQASTESNAFF
cdr3_nt: TGTGCCAGCAGCCAAGCCTCCACGGAATCGAACGCTTTCTTT
v_call: TRBV3-1
d_call: -
j_call: TRBJ1-1
clone_size: -

cdr3_aa: CASSEVSSGEVTDTQFF
cdr3_nt: TGTGCCAGCAGTGAGGTTTCTAGCGGGGAAGTCACAGATACGCAGTTTTTT
v_call: TRBV2
d_call: TRBD2
j_call: TRBJ2-3
clone_size: -

cdr3_aa: CASSSGRDRLFGANVLTF
cdr3_nt: TGTGCCAGCAGCTCAGGCCGGGACAGGCTTTTTGGGGCCAACGTCCTGACTTTC
v_call: TRBV5-4
d_call: TRBD1
j_call: TRBJ2-6
clone_size: -

cdr3_aa: CASSQEEGYRADTQYF
cdr3_nt: TGTGCCAGCAGCCAAGAAGAAGGGTATAGGGCAGATACGCAGTATTTT
v_call: TRBV14
d_call: -
j_call: TRBJ2-3
clone_size: once

cdr3_aa: CASSQDGQATGELFF
cdr3_nt: TGCGCCAGCAGTCAAGACGGACAGGCCACCGGGGAGCTGTTTTTT
v_call: TRBV23-1
d_call: TRBD1
j_call: TRBJ2-2
clone_size: -

cdr3_aa: CASSPDLDSYEQYF
cdr3_nt: TGTGCCAGCAGTCCAGATCTAGACAGCTACGAGCAGTACTTC
v_call: TRBV3-1
d_call: -
j_call: TRBJ2-7
clone_size: once

cdr3_aa: CASNRREGEQFF
cdr3_nt: TGTGCCAGCAATCGCAGGGAGGGTGAGCAGTTCTTC
v_call: TRBV12-3/TRBV12-4
d_call: TRBD2
j_call: TRBJ2-1
clone_size: once

cdr3_aa: CSVEAWDRADGYTF
cdr3_nt: TGCAGCGTTGAAGCCTGGGACAGGGCGGATGGCTACACCTTC
v_call: TRBV29-1
d_call: TRBD1
j_call: TRBJ1-2
clone_size: -

cdr3_aa: CASSRDRVDTEAFF
cdr3_nt: TGCGCCAGCAGCCGAGACAGGGTGGACACTGAAGCTTTCTTT
v_call: TRBV5-1
d_call: TRBD1
j_call: TRBJ1-1
clone_size: -

cdr3_aa: CAWSPGGDQPQHF
cdr3_nt: TGTGCCTGGAGTCCAGGGGGCGATCAGCCCCAGCATTTT
v_call: TRBV30
d_call: TRBD1
j_call: TRBJ1-5
clone_size: -

cdr3_aa: CASSPRGRDRVGDEQFF
cdr3_nt: TGTGCCAGCAGCCCCCGGGGACGGGACAGGGTGGGGGATGAGCAGTTCTTC
v_call: TRBV9
d_call: TRBD1
j_call: TRBJ2-1
clone_size: -

cdr3_aa: CASETGTPRGYTF
cdr3_nt: TGTGCCAGCGAGACAGGGACTCCCCGGGGCTACACCTTC
v_call: TRBV2
d_call: TRBD1
j_call: TRBJ1-2
clone_size: -

cdr3_aa: CASSTQGVVPQHF
cdr3_nt: TGTGCCAGCAGTACCCAGGGAGTCGTGCCCCAGCATTTT
v_call: TRBV28
d_call: -
j_call: TRBJ1-5
clone_size: -

cdr3_aa: CASSQDQGRNNEKLFF
cdr3_nt: TGTGCCAGCAGCCAAGATCAAGGACGTAATAATGAAAAACTGTTTTTT
v_call: TRBV4-2
d_call: -
j_call: TRBJ1-4
clone_size: -

cdr3_aa: CSAARALDTGELFF
cdr3_nt: TGCAGCGCCGCAAGGGCCCTAGACACCGGGGAGCTGTTTTTT
v_call: TRBV29-1
d_call: -
j_call: TRBJ2-2
clone_size: -

cdr3_aa: CAWSVGAGPTQETQYF
cdr3_nt: TGTGCCTGGAGTGTAGGAGCGGGGCCAACCCAAGAGACCCAGTACTTC
v_call: TRBV30
d_call: TRBD2
j_call: TRBJ2-5
clone_size: -

cdr3_aa: CASSPGVTQYF
cdr3_nt: TGCGCCAGCAGCCCGGGCGTGACCCAGTACTTC
v_call: TRBV5-1
d_call: -
j_call: TRBJ2-5
clone_size: -

cdr3_aa: CASSEAPGSPYEQYF
cdr3_nt: TGTGCCAGCAGTGAAGCGCCAGGGTCGCCCTACGAGCAGTACTTC
v_call: TRBV6-1
d_call: -
j_call: TRBJ2-7
clone_size: -

cdr3_aa: CASSPDREEQPQHF
cdr3_nt: TGTGCCAGCAGTCCGGACAGGGAAGAGCAGCCCCAGCATTTT
v_call: TRBV12-3/TRBV12-4
d_call: TRBD1
j_call: TRBJ1-5
clone_size: -

cdr3_aa: CAGTTPRAYNEQFF
cdr3_nt: TGTGCCGGTACGACCCCCAGGGCCTACAATGAGCAGTTCTTC
v_call: TRBV30
d_call: -
j_call: TRBJ2-1
clone_size: -

cdr3_aa: CASSSELAADVADTQYF
cdr3_nt: TGCGCCAGCAGCTCAGAACTAGCGGCGGATGTCGCAGATACGCAGTATTTT
v_call: TRBV4-1
d_call: TRBD2
j_call: TRBJ2-3
clone_size: -

cdr3_aa: CASSQDRTVTPQHF
cdr3_nt: TGTGCCAGCAGCCAAGATCGCACCGTCACCCCCCAGCATTTT
v_call: TRBV3-1
d_call: -
j_call: TRBJ1-5
clone_size: -

cdr3_aa: CASRRERGRDTQYF
cdr3_nt: TGCGCCAGCAGACGTGAACGGGGGAGGGATACGCAGTATTTT
v_call: TRBV5-1
d_call: -
j_call: TRBJ2-3
clone_size: -

cdr3_aa: CSVVWLAGRNEQFF
cdr3_nt: TGCAGCGTTGTTTGGCTAGCGGGAAGGAATGAGCAGTTCTTC
v_call: TRBV29-1
d_call: TRBD2
j_call: TRBJ2-1
clone_size: once

cdr3_aa: CATSPPGHLQETQYF
cdr3_nt: TGTGCCACCAGTCCCCCCGGACACTTACAAGAGACCCAGTACTTC
v_call: TRBV24-1
d_call: -
j_call: TRBJ2-5
clone_size: -

cdr3_aa: CSVPAGGEDIQYF
cdr3_nt: TGCAGCGTCCCCGCCGGGGGCGAGGACATTCAGTACTTC
v_call: TRBV29-1
d_call: -
j_call: TRBJ2-4
clone_size: once

cdr3_aa: CASSQTHYVADTQYF
cdr3_nt: TGTGCCAGCAGCCAGACCCACTACGTAGCGGATACGCAGTATTTT
v_call: TRBV7-8
d_call: -
j_call: TRBJ2-3
clone_size: -

cdr3_aa: CASSIVGVSNQPQHF
cdr3_nt: TGTGCCAGTAGTATAGTAGGGGTCAGCAATCAGCCCCAGCATTTT
v_call: TRBV19
d_call: -
j_call: TRBJ1-5
clone_size: -

cdr3_aa: CASSEGQGINSPLHF
cdr3_nt: TGTGCCAGCAGTGAAGGACAGGGGATAAATTCACCCCTCCACTTT
v_call: TRBV2
d_call: TRBD1
j_call: TRBJ1-6
clone_size: -

cdr3_aa: CASSQTQDRVREKLFF
cdr3_nt: TGCGCCAGCAGCCAAACTCAGGACAGGGTCCGTGAAAAACTGTTTTTT
v_call: TRBV4-1
d_call: TRBD1
j_call: TRBJ1-4
clone_size: -

cdr3_aa: CASSREEPNEKLFF
cdr3_nt: TGCGCCAGCAGCCGGGAGGAGCCTAATGAAAAACTGTTTTTT
v_call: TRBV5-1
d_call: -
j_call: TRBJ1-4
clone_size: -

cdr3_aa: CSGGTSGRAVETQYF
cdr3_nt: TGCAGCGGAGGGACTAGCGGGAGGGCCGTGGAGACCCAGTACTTC
v_call: TRBV20-1
d_call: TRBD2
j_call: TRBJ2-5
clone_size: -

cdr3_aa: CASSHPQSEAFF
cdr3_nt: TGTGCCAGCAGCCACCCACAAAGTGAAGCTTTCTTT
v_call: TRBV2
d_call: -
j_call: TRBJ1-1
clone_size: -

cdr3_aa: CASSGQLSSGANVLTF
cdr3_nt: TGTGCCAGCTCGGGACAGTTAAGCTCTGGGGCCAACGTCCTGACTTTC
v_call: TRBV6-1
d_call: TRBD1
j_call: TRBJ2-6
clone_size: -

cdr3_aa: CASRQGAATNEKLFF
cdr3_nt: TGTGCCAGCAGACAGGGGGCGGCGACTAATGAAAAACTGTTTTTT
v_call: TRBV27
d_call: TRBD1
j_call: TRBJ1-4
clone_size: -

cdr3_aa: CASSQERSGSFRDTQYF
cdr3_nt: TGTGCCAGCAGCCAAGAAAGAAGCGGGAGTTTTAGAGATACGCAGTATTTT
v_call: TRBV4-2
d_call: TRBD2
j_call: TRBJ2-3
clone_size: -

cdr3_aa: CSGSRGTDTEAFF
cdr3_nt: TGCAGCGGCTCGAGGGGGACGGACACTGAAGCTTTCTTT
v_call: TRBV29-1
d_call: -
j_call: TRBJ1-1
clone_size: once

cdr3_aa: CSASASVYNEQFF
cdr3_nt: TGCAGTGCTAGCGCTAGCGTCTACAATGAGCAGTTCTTC
v_call: TRBV20-1
d_call: -
j_call: TRBJ2-1
clone_size: once

cdr3_aa: CTVQGRYTDTQYF
cdr3_nt: TGCACCGTACAGGGGCGATACACAGATACGCAGTATTTT
v_call: TRBV20-1
d_call: TRBD1
j_call: TRBJ2-3
clone_size: -

cdr3_aa: CASSPRAGSYGYTF
cdr3_nt: TGTGCCAGTAGTCCCCGGGCGGGGAGCTATGGCTACACCTTC
v_call: TRBV19
d_call: -
j_call: TRBJ1-2
clone_size: -

cdr3_aa: CASSLDRDRTQANYGYTF
cdr3_nt: TGCGCCAGCAGCTTGGACCGGGACAGAACACAAGCTAACTATGGCTACACCTTC
v_call: TRBV5-1
d_call: TRBD1
j_call: TRBJ1-2
clone_size: -

cdr3_aa: CASSAAGQGWGDYGYTF
cdr3_nt: TGCGCCAGCAGCGCGGCGGGACAAGGCTGGGGTGACTATGGCTACACCTTC
v_call: TRBV5-1
d_call: -
j_call: TRBJ1-2
clone_size: -

cdr3_aa: CAWSEGPRGKNTEAFF
cdr3_nt: TGTGCCTGGAGTGAGGGCCCTCGGGGAAAGAACACTGAAGCTTTCTTT
v_call: TRBV30
d_call: -
j_call: TRBJ1-1
clone_size: -

cdr3_aa: CASSFSRSSYNEQFF
cdr3_nt: TGTGCCAGCAGCTTCAGCCGCAGCTCCTACAATGAGCAGTTCTTC
v_call: TRBV5-4
d_call: -
j_call: TRBJ2-1
clone_size: -

cdr3_aa: CASSLGPTNEKLFF
cdr3_nt: TGTGCCAGCAGCTTGGGTCCAACTAATGAAAAACTGTTTTTT
v_call: TRBV11-2
d_call: -
j_call: TRBJ1-4
clone_size: -

cdr3_aa: CASSRGTGALHQPQHF
cdr3_nt: TGCGCCAGCAGCCGAGGGACAGGGGCCCTTCATCAGCCCCAGCATTTT
v_call: TRBV23-1
d_call: TRBD1
j_call: TRBJ1-5
clone_size: -

cdr3_aa: CASSEWGREEKLFF
cdr3_nt: TGTGCCAGCAGTGAATGGGGAAGGGAAGAAAAACTGTTTTTT
v_call: TRBV25-1
d_call: -
j_call: TRBJ1-4
clone_size: -

cdr3_aa: CASSPRVMRSGELFF
cdr3_nt: TGTGCCAGCAGCCCAAGGGTTATGCGGTCCGGGGAGCTGTTTTTT
v_call: TRBV11-2
d_call: -
j_call: TRBJ2-2
clone_size: -

cdr3_aa: CASSPTGGNTGELFF
cdr3_nt: TGTGCCAGCTCACCGACAGGGGGGAACACCGGGGAGCTGTTTTTT
v_call: TRBV18
d_call: TRBD1
j_call: TRBJ2-2
clone_size: -

cdr3_aa: CASSQAGHPETQYF
cdr3_nt: TGTGCCAGCAGCCAAGCGGGCCATCCCGAGACCCAGTACTTC
v_call: TRBV3-1
d_call: -
j_call: TRBJ2-5
clone_size: -